The clone carrying this T cell receptor (beta chain) was observed many times. The antigen is not known. This CDR3 region has 13 residues. Trimming stripped 4 bases from V and 6 bases from J, with 12 bases between. The sample is drawn from a study of T cells in Graves' hyperthyroidism and ophthalmopathy. Study conclusions and caveats: Within blood appeared most thyroid clonotypes that had expanded above 0.001.

Exclusions: uncontrolled infection, other autoimmune disease, pregnancy, lactation. The investigators amplified TCR beta CDR3 regions from RNA transcripts. The TCR CDR3 was amplified in a first-round RT-PCR using the HTBI primer set. One entry per CDR3 protein, called by TCRdb with MiXCR from the multiplex PCR reads. The repertoire holds fewer than 250,000 distinct CDR3 sequences, with roughly a sixth as singletons. This rearrangement joins TRBV12-3 or TRBV12-4 to TRBJ1-1; D gene unclear. Sequencing was performed on blood. The clonotype was recovered from a man over 45 with Graves' hyperthyroidism. The CDR3 reads CASSSYLDAEAFF. In DNA, the CDR3 is TGTGCCAGCAGTTCTTATCTAGACGCTGAAGCTTTCTTT.